The sequence of this TCR beta chain was determined in a study of T cell repertoires in cytomegalovirus infection. TCRdb itself ran the reads through MiXCR, one entry per CDR3 protein. The sample records roughly 570,000 distinct CDR3 sequences, under 45% being singletons. V lost 4 bases and J 4 bases, leaving 12 bases between the germline ends. The CDR3 consists of 14 residues. Germline V gene lookup returns CDR1 SEHNR and CDR2 FQNEAQ (reference sequence). For this clonotype: What it binds is not known.

The specimen was cultured PBMCs, collected from culture after CMV antigen stimulation. The receptor was isolated from a human donor in good health (CMV status not recorded). Some clones in this sample may be carry-over from other donors' samples. This chain connects TRBV7-9 to TRBJ2-3, with D tentatively TRBD2 (6 bases). CDR3 nucleotides: TGTGCCAGCAGCTGGGCGACTAGTCCAGATACGCAGTATTTT. It specifies CASSWATSPDTQYF. Complete variable domain (other parts from reference TRBV7-9 and TRBJ2-3): DTGVSQNPRHKITKRGQNVTFRCDPISEHNRLYWYRQTLGQGPEFLTYFQNEAQLEKSRLLSDRFSAERPKGSFSTLEIQRTEQGDSAMYLCASSWATSPDTQYFGPGTRLTVL.